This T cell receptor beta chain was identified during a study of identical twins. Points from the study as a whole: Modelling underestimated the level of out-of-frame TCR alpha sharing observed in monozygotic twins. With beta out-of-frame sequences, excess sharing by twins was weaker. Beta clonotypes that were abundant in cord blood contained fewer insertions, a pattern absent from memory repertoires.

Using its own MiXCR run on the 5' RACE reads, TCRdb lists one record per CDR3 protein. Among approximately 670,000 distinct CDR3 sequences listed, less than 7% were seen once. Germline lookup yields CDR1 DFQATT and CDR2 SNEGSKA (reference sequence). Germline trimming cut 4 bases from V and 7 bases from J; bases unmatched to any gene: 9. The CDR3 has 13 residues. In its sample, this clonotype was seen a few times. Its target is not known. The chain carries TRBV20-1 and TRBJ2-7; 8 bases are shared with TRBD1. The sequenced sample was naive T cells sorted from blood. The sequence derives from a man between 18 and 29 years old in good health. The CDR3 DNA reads TGCAGTGCTACTCAGGGGGCAGGCAGAGAGCAGTACTTC. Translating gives CSATQGAGREQYF.